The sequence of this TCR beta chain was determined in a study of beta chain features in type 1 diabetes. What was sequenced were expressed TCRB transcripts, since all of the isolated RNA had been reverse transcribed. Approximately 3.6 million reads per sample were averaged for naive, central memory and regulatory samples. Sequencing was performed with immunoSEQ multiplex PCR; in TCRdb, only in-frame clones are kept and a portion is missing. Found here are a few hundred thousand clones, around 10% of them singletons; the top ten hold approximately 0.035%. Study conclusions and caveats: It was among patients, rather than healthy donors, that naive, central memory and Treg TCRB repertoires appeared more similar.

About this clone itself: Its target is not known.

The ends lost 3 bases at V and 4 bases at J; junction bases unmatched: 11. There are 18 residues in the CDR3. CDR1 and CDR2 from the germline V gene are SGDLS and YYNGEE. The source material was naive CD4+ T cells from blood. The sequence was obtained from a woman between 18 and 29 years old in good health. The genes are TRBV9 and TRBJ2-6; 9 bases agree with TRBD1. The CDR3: CASSGRPGTGSGANVLTF. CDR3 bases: TGTGCCAGCAGCGGACGTCCCGGGACAGGGTCGGGGGCCAACGTCCTGACTTTC.